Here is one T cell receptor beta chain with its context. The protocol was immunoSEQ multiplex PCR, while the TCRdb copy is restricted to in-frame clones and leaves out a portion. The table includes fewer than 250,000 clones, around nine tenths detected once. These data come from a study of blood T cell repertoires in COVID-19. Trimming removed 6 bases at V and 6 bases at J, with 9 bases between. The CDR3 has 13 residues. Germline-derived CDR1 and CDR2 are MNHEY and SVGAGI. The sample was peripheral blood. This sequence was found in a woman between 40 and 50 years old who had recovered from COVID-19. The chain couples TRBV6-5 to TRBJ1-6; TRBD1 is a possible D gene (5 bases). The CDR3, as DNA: TGTGCCAGCAGCGGGACTATTAATTCACCCCTCCACTTT. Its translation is CASSGTINSPLHF.